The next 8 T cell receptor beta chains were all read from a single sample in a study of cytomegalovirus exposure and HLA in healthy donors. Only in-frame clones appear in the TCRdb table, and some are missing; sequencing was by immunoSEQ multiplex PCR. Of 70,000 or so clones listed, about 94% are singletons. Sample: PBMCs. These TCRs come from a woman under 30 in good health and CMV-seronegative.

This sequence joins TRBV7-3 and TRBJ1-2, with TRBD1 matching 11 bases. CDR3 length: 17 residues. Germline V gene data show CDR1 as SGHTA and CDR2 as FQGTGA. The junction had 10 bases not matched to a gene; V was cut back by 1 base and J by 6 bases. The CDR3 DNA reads TGTGCCAGCAGCTTAAAGGCCCGGACAGGGGGCGCCGATGGCTACACCTTC. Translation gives CASSLKARTGGADGYTF.

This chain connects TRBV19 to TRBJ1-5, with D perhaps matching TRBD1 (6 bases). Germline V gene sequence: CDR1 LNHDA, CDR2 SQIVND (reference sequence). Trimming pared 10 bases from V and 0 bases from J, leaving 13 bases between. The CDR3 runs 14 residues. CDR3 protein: CATSGAHSNQPQHF. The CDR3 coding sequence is TGTGCCACCTCAGGGGCACATAGCAATCAGCCCCAGCATTTT.

The CDR3 nucleotides are TGTGCCAGCAGCTCCTTCGGGGGGAAATTGGACGAGCAGTACTTC. Encoded protein: CASSSFGGKLDEQYF. The chain combines TRBV7-3 with TRBJ2-7, with 7 bases fitting TRBD2. V gave up 4 bases and J gave up 5 bases; unmatched junction bases: 11. The CDR3 loop spans 15 amino acids. Germline V gene lookup returns CDR1 SGHTA and CDR2 FQGTGA.

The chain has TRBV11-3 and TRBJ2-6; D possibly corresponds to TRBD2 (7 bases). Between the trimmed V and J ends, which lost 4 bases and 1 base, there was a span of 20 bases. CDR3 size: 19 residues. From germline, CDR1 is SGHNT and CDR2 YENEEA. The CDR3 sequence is CASSSSRGAEESGANVLTF. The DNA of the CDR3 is TGTGCCAGCAGCTCTTCTCGGGGGGCCGAAGAGTCTGGGGCCAACGTCCTGACTTTC.

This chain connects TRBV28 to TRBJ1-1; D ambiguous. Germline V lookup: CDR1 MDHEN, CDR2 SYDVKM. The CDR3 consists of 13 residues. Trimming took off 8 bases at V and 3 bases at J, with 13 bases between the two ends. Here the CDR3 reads CASGRKDYTEAFF. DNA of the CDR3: TGTGCCAGCGGGAGGAAGGACTACACTGAAGCTTTCTTT.

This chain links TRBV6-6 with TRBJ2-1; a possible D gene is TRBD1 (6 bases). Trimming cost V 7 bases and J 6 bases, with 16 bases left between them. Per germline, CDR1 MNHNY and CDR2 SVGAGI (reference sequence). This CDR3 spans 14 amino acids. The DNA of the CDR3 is TGTGCCAGCATAAGACGGACAGAAAGCAATGAGCAGTTCTTC. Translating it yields CASIRRTESNEQFF.

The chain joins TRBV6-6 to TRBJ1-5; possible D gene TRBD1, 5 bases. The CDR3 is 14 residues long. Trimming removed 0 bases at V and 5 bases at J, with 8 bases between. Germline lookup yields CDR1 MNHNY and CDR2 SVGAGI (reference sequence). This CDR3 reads CASSYSDTDQPQHF. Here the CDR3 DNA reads TGTGCCAGCAGTTACTCGGACACTGATCAGCCCCAGCATTTT.

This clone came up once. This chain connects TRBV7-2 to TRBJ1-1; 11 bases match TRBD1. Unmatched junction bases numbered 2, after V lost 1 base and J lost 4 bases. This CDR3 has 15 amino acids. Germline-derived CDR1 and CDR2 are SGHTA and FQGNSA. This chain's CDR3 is CASSLVGTGGTEAFF. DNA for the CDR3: TGTGCCAGCAGCTTAGTCGGGACAGGGGGCACTGAAGCTTTCTTT.